The source of this T cell receptor beta chain is a study of blood T cell repertoires in COVID-19 (dated by TCRdb to about 2020). For the study in its entirety: Collaborator samples came from the United States, Italy and Spain and covered acute and convalescent phases of COVID-19. A de-identified subject ID, COVID-19 status, age in years and sex were almost always included in the sample metadata. HLA class I and class II types, where available, came from metadata supplied by the sample provider rather than from assay-based typing. A freely available public database, intended as a resource for researchers studying the immune response to SARS-CoV-2, is where the repertoires were released. The material from the prospective study consisted of cDNA or gDNA derived from T cells, B-cell-depleted T cells, or PBMCs. Samples came from the ongoing ImmuneRACE study (first 160 participants) plus 1,254 subjects from 6 global collaborators. Subjects who had been exposed to COVID-19, were actively infected with it, or had recovered from it provided the deeply sampled blood TCRbeta repertoires that made up the dataset.

The CDR3 covers 15 residues, taking in both the cysteine and the phenylalanine. Of all the DNA, just the CDR3 is kept, 45 bases in frame from base 1. Germline trimming amounts to 6 bases on V and 4 bases on J, with 12 as the count of junction bases outside the gene matches. From a lookup of the germline V gene, CDR1 and CDR2 are SNHLY and FYNNEI. TCRbeta CDR3 regions were amplified from genomic DNA by means of the immunoSEQ Assay, a bias-controlled multiplex PCR. Processing in the source paper ran as follows. Nucleated cell counts per sample were estimated from amplification of reference gene primers within the assay. Sequence reads were collapsed and filtered to measure the absolute abundance of every unique TCRbeta CDR3 rearrangement. For each sample, productive Simpson clonality was calculated as the square root of Simpson's diversity index across productive rearrangements. In TCRdb, the immuneACCESS table is reduced to in-frame sequences with V and J assigned. These tables do not hold every clone; where another copy was compared, an unresolved V gene accounts for under half, and the others remain unexplained. The V and J calls and the clone size are those of that table, but D and trimming were determined from the DNA. In this sample the table shows around 300,000 clones, about 90% of which occur a single time. 6.3% of the sample belongs to the ten largest clones.

Points on this clone: What this receptor recognizes is not known. No much larger clonotype is one base removed from it; base qualities were not supplied.

At one collaborating source in Seattle, patients were enrolled during active infection and were followed longitudinally through the course of disease. Each collaborating institution followed its own protocols to collect whole blood in K2EDTA tubes. For TCRbeta analysis, collaborators shipped samples in one of three forms: frozen whole blood, isolated PBMCs, or DNA extracted from either of those sample types. General conclusions and limits of the study: Clinical and demographic metadata were provided uncurated, with the amount varying by source and participant.

Sequencing was carried out using peripheral blood. The TCR sequence derives from a woman between 50 and 59 years old with COVID-19, enrolled during active disease. Recombination linked TRBV2 to TRBJ2-7; TRBD2 matches 7 bases in the middle. The CDR3 here reads CASSELGLFSYEQYF. DNA sequence: TGTGCCAGCAGCGAATTGGGACTATTCTCGTACGAGCAGTACTTC.